This paragraph covers one TCR beta chain sequence. Its matching antigen is unknown. The data derive from a study of cytomegalovirus exposure and HLA in healthy donors. Study as a whole: The 90 to 150 validation repertoires matched the approximately 700 first-cohort repertoires in platform, a later analysis reported.

Generated by immunoSEQ multiplex PCR, the TCRdb table keeps only in-frame clones and is missing some. The table records more than 55,000 clones, 80% to 95% of them present only once. Overall study results and limits: That first-cohort TCR clusters tended to co-occur in the roughly 130 validation repertoires was found in a later analysis. Rarity marked most TCR sequences, yet some public TCRs occurred in many donors.

The CDR3 is 13 amino acids. Germline V gene lookup returns CDR1 SGHRS and CDR2 YFSETQ. V lost 5 bases and J 2 bases, leaving 11 bases between the germline ends. The genes are TRBV5-1 and TRBJ2-7; D call uncertain. The sequenced material came from PBMCs. The source of this sequence is a man aged 18 to 29 in good health and CMV-seronegative. This CDR3 is CASRYRTTYEQYF. In DNA, the CDR3 is TGCGCCAGCAGGTATCGCACAACCTACGAGCAGTACTTC.